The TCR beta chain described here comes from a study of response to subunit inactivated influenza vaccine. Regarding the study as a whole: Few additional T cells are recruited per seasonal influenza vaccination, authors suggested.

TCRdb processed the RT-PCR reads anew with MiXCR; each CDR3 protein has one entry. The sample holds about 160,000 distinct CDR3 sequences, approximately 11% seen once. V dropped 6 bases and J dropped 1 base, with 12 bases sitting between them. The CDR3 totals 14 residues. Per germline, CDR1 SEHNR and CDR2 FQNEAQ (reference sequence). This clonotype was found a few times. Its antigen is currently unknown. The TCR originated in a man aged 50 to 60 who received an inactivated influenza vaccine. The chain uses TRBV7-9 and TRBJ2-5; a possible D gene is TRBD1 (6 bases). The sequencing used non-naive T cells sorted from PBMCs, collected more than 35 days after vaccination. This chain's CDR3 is CASRTDSPQETQYF. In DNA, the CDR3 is TGTGCCAGCAGGACGGACAGCCCCCAAGAGACCCAGTACTTC.